Included here is one T cell receptor beta chain sequence, with context. The antigen is not known. This entry is derived from a study of T-cell reconstitution after alpha-beta-depleted transplantation in children. Study conclusions and caveats: There were reportedly several hundred expanded graft clones from which alpha-beta T cells came about two months after transplant. The origin of high day-60 TCRbeta diversity in some patients lay in surviving recipient T cells and thymic progenitors. One year after transplant, T-cell counts and diversity came mostly from newly produced T cells.

Germline V gene lookup returns CDR1 SGHRS and CDR2 YFSETQ. The CDR3 extends over 17 amino acids. V dropped 4 bases and J dropped 0 bases, with 16 bases sitting between them. Preparation of the TCRbeta library was carried out with unique molecular identifiers. Each CDR3 protein is one row after TCRdb ran MiXCR on the PCR reads. Of more than 400,000 distinct CDR3 sequences in the sample, approximately 10% were seen once. The V gene is TRBV5-1, the J gene TRBJ2-2; no clear D gene. Sequenced material: PBMCs, mostly from graft donor cells, taken 180 days after TCRalphabeta/CD19-depleted stem cell transplant. The sequence was collected from a female patient under 10 years old who had a stem cell transplant for aplastic anemia, so the T cells may come from the graft donor. The CDR3 here is CASSRLDGTANTGELFF. The CDR3 DNA is TGCGCCAGCAGCCGCTTGGACGGAACCGCGAACACCGGGGAGCTGTTTTTT.